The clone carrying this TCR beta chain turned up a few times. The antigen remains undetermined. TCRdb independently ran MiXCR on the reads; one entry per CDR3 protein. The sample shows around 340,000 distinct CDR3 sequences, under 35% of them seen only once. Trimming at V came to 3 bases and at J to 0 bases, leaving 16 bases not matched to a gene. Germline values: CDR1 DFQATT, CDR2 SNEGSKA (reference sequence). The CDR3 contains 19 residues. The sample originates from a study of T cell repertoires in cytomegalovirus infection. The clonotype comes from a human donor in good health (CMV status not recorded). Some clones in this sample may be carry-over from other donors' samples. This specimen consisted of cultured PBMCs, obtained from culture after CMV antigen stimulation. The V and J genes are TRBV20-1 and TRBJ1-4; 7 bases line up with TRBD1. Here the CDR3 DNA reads TGCAGTGCTAGTAGAACAGGACAGGCTCTTTTTGCAACTAATGAAAAACTGTTTTTT. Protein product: CSASRTGQALFATNEKLFF.